This T cell receptor (beta chain) originates from a study of CD8 T cells in ankylosing spondylitis. Worth noting for this clonotype: Its antigen is undetermined. A much larger clone differs from this one at a single base, so this may be a read error.

Each CDR3 protein gets one entry after TCRdb re-called the 5' RACE reads with MiXCR. The repertoire includes about 36,000 distinct CDR3 sequences, 4.5% to 6% of them detected once, and roughly 12% sits in the top ten. Per germline, CDR1 LGHNA and CDR2 YNFKEQ. CDR3 length equals 13 residues. V was trimmed by 4 bases and J by 3 bases, leaving 10 bases between them. The study's findings and limits: A subset of motif variants has previously been described in the synovial fluid and blood of reactive arthritis.

The receptor was isolated from a male donor with ankylosing spondylitis or in good health (not recorded which). Material for sequencing was blood, either unsorted or a sorted T cell fraction (not recorded which). This sequence joins TRBV4-2 and TRBJ2-7; D not certain. The CDR3 reads CASSPGHGYEQYF. Here the CDR3 DNA reads TGTGCCAGCAGCCCCGGGCACGGCTACGAGCAGTACTTC.